One sample yielded the 27 T cell receptor beta chains listed below, sequenced in a study of glioma-infiltrating T cells after dendritic cell vaccination. Produced via immunoSEQ multiplex PCR; TCRdb's table is partial and in-frame only. Of around 10,000 clones in the sample, more than 65% were seen once. Time point indicated: after dendritic cell vaccination, including at tumor progression/relapse. The sequenced sample was blood, obtained after dendritic cell vaccination. These receptor sequences come from a human donor with glioblastoma.

V is TRBV29-1 and J is TRBJ1-2; D gene uncertain. The V gene's germline CDR1 is SQVTM and CDR2 ANQGSEA. V shed 7 bases and J shed 7 bases, with 16 bases lying between them. This CDR3 region has 12 residues. The CDR3 protein is CSARLARGGYTF. Here the CDR3 DNA reads TGCAGCGCCCGCCTGGCTCGGGGTGGCTACACCTTC. Based on the CDR3 plus reference TRBV29-1 and TRBJ1-2, the full variable domain is SAVISQKPSRDICQRGTSLTIQCQVDSQVTMMFWYRQQPGQSLTLIATANQGSEATYESGFVIDKFPISRPNLTFSTLTVSNMSPEDSSIYLCSARLARGGYTFGSGTRLTVV.

This clone was observed a handful of times. This sequence joins TRBV6-5 and TRBJ2-5; 11 bases are shared with TRBD1. CDR3 length: 15 amino acids. The J segment lost 5 bases and the V segment lost 2 bases, leaving 4 bases of the junction unmatched. CDR1 and CDR2 from the germline V gene are MNHEY and SVGAGI. The CDR3 DNA sequence: TGTGCCAGCAGTTACACGGACAGGGGGCTGGAGACCCAGTACTTC. It translates to CASSYTDRGLETQYF.

This clone has a handful of counts. This chain uses TRBV5-1 with TRBJ1-4; D is perhaps TRBD1 (5 bases). The V end lost 4 bases, the J end lost 7 bases, and 8 bases lay between the germline ends. CDR1 is SGHRS, CDR2 YFSETQ, per germline. CDR3 size: 12 residues. Written as DNA, the CDR3 is TGCGCCAGCAGCCCCGGGGGTGAAAAACTGTTTTTT. Its translation is CASSPGGEKLFF.

This chain links TRBV5-1 with TRBJ1-2; TRBD1 matches 9 bases. Germline V gene sequence: CDR1 SGHRS, CDR2 YFSETQ. The CDR3 is made up of 15 amino acids. J lost 0 bases, V lost 0 bases, and 0 bases had no gene match. The CDR3 sequence is CASSLGTGANYGYTF. The DNA of the CDR3 is TGCGCCAGCAGCTTGGGGACAGGGGCTAACTATGGCTACACCTTC. The variable domain in full, completed from reference TRBV5-1 and TRBJ1-2, reads KAGVTQTPRYLIKTRGQQVTLSCSPISGHRSVSWYQQTPGQGLQFLFEYFSETQRNKGNFPGRFSGRQFSNSRSEMNVSTLELGDSALYLCASSLGTGANYGYTFGSGTRLTVV.

This clone was recorded once. CDR3 residues: CASSQLDSGPYEQYF. CDR3 nucleotide sequence: TGTGCCAGCAGCCAACTGGATAGCGGGCCCTACGAGCAGTACTTC. V is TRBV4-2 and J is TRBJ2-7, with 7 bases that match TRBD2. Germline values: CDR1 LGHNA, CDR2 YNFKEQ. V lost 2 bases and J lost 2; bases outside the gene matches: 6. The CDR3 totals 15 residues.

V and J are TRBV25-1 and TRBJ2-4; maybe TRBD2 (5 bases). Trimming pared 3 bases from V and 1 base from J, leaving 13 bases between. CDR1 and CDR2 (germline): MGHDK, SYGVNS. The CDR3 is 16 residues long. The chain's CDR3 is CASSERASGAKNIQYF. The CDR3 bases are TGTGCCAGCAGTGAGCGGGCTTCGGGGGCCAAAAACATTCAGTACTTC. The complete variable domain, with remaining parts taken from reference TRBV25-1 and TRBJ2-4, reads EADIYQTPRYLVIGTGKKITLECSQTMGHDKMYWYQQDPGMELHLIHYSYGVNSTEKGDLSSESTVSRIRTEHFPLTLESARPSHTSQYLCASSERASGAKNIQYFGAGTRLSVL.

The CDR3 loop reads CASSARLAGGPYNEQFF. The CDR3 nucleotides are TGTGCCAGCAGTGCCAGACTAGCGGGAGGCCCCTACAATGAGCAGTTCTTC. The gene calls are TRBV25-1 and TRBJ2-1; TRBD2 matches at 13 bases. The length of the CDR3 is 17 residues. J lost 2 bases, V lost 4 bases, and 5 bases had no gene match. CDR1 and CDR2 from the germline V gene are MGHDK and SYGVNS. Variable domain in full (rest from reference TRBV25-1 and TRBJ2-1): EADIYQTPRYLVIGTGKKITLECSQTMGHDKMYWYQQDPGMELHLIHYSYGVNSTEKGDLSSESTVSRIRTEHFPLTLESARPSHTSQYLCASSARLAGGPYNEQFFGPGTRLTVL.

This chain uses TRBV7-2 with TRBJ2-5; 12 bases agree with TRBD2. The J call is uncertain, as TRBJ2-7 better fits the DNA end. The CDR3 spans 18 residues. CDR1 SGHTA and CDR2 FQGNSA come from the germline V gene. The CDR3 DNA is TGTGCCAGCAGCTTAGTCTCTCAACTAGCGGGAGGCTCCTACGAGCAGTACTTC. It yields the protein CASSLVSQLAGGSYEQYF.

This chain connects TRBV28 to TRBJ1-2; 12 bases fit TRBD1. From germline, CDR1 is MDHEN and CDR2 SYDVKM. This CDR3 is built from 16 residues. J gave up 3 bases and V 6 bases, and 8 bases lay outside the gene matches. CDR3 amino acids: CASRAGQGAVYYGYTF. Here the CDR3 DNA reads TGTGCCAGCAGAGCGGGACAGGGGGCTGTTTACTATGGCTACACCTTC.

V gene TRBV18 combines with J gene TRBJ1-4; the match to TRBD1 covers 10 bases. In germline, CDR1 is KGHSH, CDR2 LQKENI. The V and J ends lost 2 bases and 8 bases, in that order; junction bases with no gene match: 8. This CDR3 is built from 16 residues. The CDR3 DNA reads as TGTGCCAGCTCACCAGACCCGGGACAGGGGTCGGAAAAACTGTTTTTT. Translating it yields CASSPDPGQGSEKLFF.

The chain links TRBV9 to TRBJ1-2; 10 bases map to TRBD1. The CDR3 consists of 14 residues. V lost 0 bases and J lost 6; bases outside the gene matches: 2. Germline CDR1 is SGDLS and CDR2 is YYNGEE. The CDR3 region has the DNA TGTGCCAGCAGCGTAGTCGGGACAGGGGATGGCTACACCTTC. This codes for CASSVVGTGDGYTF.

This chain links TRBV30 with TRBJ1-2; D gene ambiguous. The CDR3 covers 11 residues. Germline V gene lookup returns CDR1 GTSNPN and CDR2 SVGIG (reference sequence). V lost 0 bases to trimming and J lost 10 bases, with 9 bases between them. CDR3 DNA: TGTGCCTGGAGTGTACTATTAGCCTACACCTTC. It translates to CAWSVLLAYTF.

This clone was detected a few times. The chain joins TRBV6-1 to TRBJ2-2; TRBD1 agrees at 10 bases. Germline V CDR1 and CDR2: MNHNS, SASEGT. Germline trimming cut 7 bases from V and 6 bases from J; bases unmatched to any gene: 5. The CDR3 contains 14 residues. For the CDR3, the DNA is TGTGCCAGCAAGTTCGGGACAGGGGCCGGGGAGCTGTTTTTT. As protein: CASKFGTGAGELFF.

V is TRBV19 and J is TRBJ1-5; a weak D match, TRBD1 (5 bases). Germline CDR1 is LNHDA and CDR2 is SQIVND (reference sequence). CDR3 size: 16 residues. The V end lost 4 bases, the J end lost 3 bases, and 16 bases lay between the germline ends. CDR3: CASSRRAGKDNQPQHF. In DNA form, the CDR3 reads TGTGCCAGTAGTAGACGGGCAGGGAAGGACAATCAGCCCCAGCATTTT.

The chain carries TRBV27 and TRBJ2-2, with D uncertain. CDR3 length: 13 amino acids. Germline V gene data show CDR1 as MNHEY and CDR2 as SMNVEV (reference sequence). V lost 2 bases to trimming and J lost 8 bases, with 9 bases between them. CDR3 nucleotide sequence: TGTGCCAGCAGTTTAGGGTGGCGGGGGGAGCTGTTTTTT. It encodes CASSLGWRGELFF.

The chain carries TRBV6-5 and TRBJ2-1, with 11 bases matching TRBD2. This CDR3 is built from 16 residues. Per the germline V gene, CDR1 is MNHEY and CDR2 is SVGAGI. Trimming removed 2 bases from V and 6 bases from J; junction bases left unmatched: 6. The CDR3 loop reads CASSYMIGTSGNEQFF. The CDR3 DNA is TGTGCCAGCAGTTACATGATCGGGACTAGCGGCAATGAGCAGTTCTTC.

The J gene is TRBJ2-5, the V gene TRBV27; 14 nucleotides line up with TRBD2. The tail of the sequence fits TRBJ2-7 better, so the J call may be wrong. The CDR3 loop spans 17 amino acids. Germline V gene lookup returns CDR1 MNHEY and CDR2 SMNVEV (reference sequence). The CDR3 protein is CASRPGLAGVWSYEQYF. The CDR3 region has the DNA TGTGCCAGCAGGCCGGGACTAGCGGGAGTTTGGTCCTACGAGCAGTACTTC.

The chain recombines TRBV5-6 with TRBJ2-4, with TRBD1 matching 10 bases. This CDR3 is 13 amino acids long. Germline V gives CDR1 SGHDT, CDR2 YYEEEE. V lost 2 bases, J lost 8 bases, and 1 base stayed unmatched. CDR3 in DNA: TGTGCCAGCAGCTTCGGACAGGGGGACATTCAGTACTTC. It yields the protein CASSFGQGDIQYF.

CDR3 in DNA: TGTGCCGGGACTAGCGAGAGGACCGGGGAGCTGTTTTTT. This translates into CAGTSERTGELFF. The chain links TRBV2 to TRBJ2-2; 10 positions agree with TRBD2. From germline, CDR1 is SNHLY and CDR2 FYNNEI. This CDR3 contains 13 residues. The V segment lost 11 bases and the J segment 5 bases; nucleotides outside the gene matches: 5. The full variable domain, rest sourced from reference TRBV2 and TRBJ2-2, is EPEVTQTPSHQVTQMGQEVILRCVPISNHLYFYWYRQILGQKVEFLVSFYNNEISEKSEIFDDQFSVERPDGSNFTLKIRSTKLEDSAMYFCAGTSERTGELFFGEGSRLTVL.

This clone was observed a few times. The chain is built from TRBV12-5 and TRBJ2-5, with 7 bases identical to TRBD2. The CDR3 has 19 residues. V shed 0 bases and J 2 bases; nucleotides not matched to a gene: 15. CDR1 is LGHNT and CDR2 is FRNRAP in the germline V gene. This CDR3 reads CASGLVSVGRINPQETQYF. The CDR3 bases are TGTGCTAGTGGTTTGGTATCGGTCGGGAGGATCAACCCTCAAGAGACCCAGTACTTC.

This clone was counted between two and nine times. V gene TRBV7-9 combines with J gene TRBJ2-3; possible D gene TRBD2, 5 bases. V lost 1 base, J lost 3 bases, and 8 bases lay in between. In germline, CDR1 is SEHNR, CDR2 FQNEAQ (reference sequence). This CDR3 contains 14 residues. CDR3 in amino acids: CASSLVGGTDTQYF. The DNA of the CDR3 is TGTGCCAGCAGCTTAGTTGGCGGGACAGATACGCAGTATTTT.

The chain combines TRBV6-6 with TRBJ1-1; no clear D. V lost 5 bases, J lost 0 bases, and 10 bases lay in between. The V gene's germline CDR1 is MNHNY and CDR2 SVGAGI (reference sequence). CDR3 length equals 14 residues. Here the CDR3 DNA reads TGTGCCAGCAGTATCCGGTCCATGAACACTGAAGCTTTCTTT. As protein: CASSIRSMNTEAFF.

The V call is TRBV5-1, the J call TRBJ1-2; TRBD1 matches at 8 bases. The V and J ends lost 5 bases and 7 bases, in that order; junction bases with no gene match: 4. The CDR3 loop spans 12 amino acids. CDR1 is SGHRS and CDR2 is YFSETQ in the germline V gene. The DNA for the CDR3 is TGCGCCAGCAGGACAGGGGCAGTTGGCTACACCTTC. It specifies CASRTGAVGYTF.

This clone was picked up one time. V gene TRBV6-6 combines with J gene TRBJ2-1; 10 bases map to TRBD1. Trimming at V came to 6 bases and at J to 8 bases, leaving 4 bases not matched to a gene. Germline assignment: CDR1 MNHNY and CDR2 SVGAGI (reference sequence). The CDR3 runs to 13 residues. CDR3 protein: CASRGTGEDEQFF. The CDR3 DNA sequence: TGTGCCAGCAGAGGGACAGGGGAAGATGAGCAGTTCTTC.

The V call is TRBV15, the J call TRBJ2-1; TRBD1 matches at 7 bases. V lost 0 bases to trimming and J lost 3 bases; unmatched junction nucleotides: 8. CDR3 size: 17 residues. Per the germline V gene, CDR1 is LNHNV and CDR2 is YYDKDF (reference sequence). CDR3 DNA: TGTGCCACCAGCAGAGATAGTAGGGGGCGAGACTACAATGAGCAGTTCTTC. It encodes CATSRDSRGRDYNEQFF.

This clone was picked up one time. The chain links TRBV19 to TRBJ1-1; TRBD1 is a possible D gene (6 bases). The V gene's germline CDR1 is LNHDA and CDR2 SQIVND (reference sequence). The CDR3 totals 14 residues. V dropped 3 bases and J dropped 1 base, with 9 bases sitting between them. In nucleotides, the CDR3 is TGTGCCAGTAGTATGGAGACAGGGAACACTGAAGCTTTCTTT. Protein: CASSMETGNTEAFF.

V gene TRBV27 combines with J gene TRBJ1-2; no reliable D call. Germline loops: CDR1 MNHEY, CDR2 SMNVEV (reference sequence). The CDR3 is 15 amino acids. V dropped 0 bases and J dropped 7 bases, with 15 bases sitting between them. CDR3 sequence: CASSLSIGSPIGYTF. CDR3 in DNA: TGTGCCAGCAGTTTATCGATCGGGAGTCCTATTGGCTACACCTTC.